This entry describes one T cell receptor (beta chain). There were TCR beta CDR3 regions amplified from RNA transcripts. During a first-round RT-PCR of the TCR CDR3, the HTBI primer set was used. TCRdb used MiXCR to reprocess the multiplex PCR reads, holding one entry per CDR3 protein. The sample carries 450,000 to 650,000 distinct CDR3 sequences, over 12% recorded once. This sample stems from a study of T cells in Graves' hyperthyroidism and ophthalmopathy. Background on the study: Specimen type is peripheral blood, collected at initial diagnosis prior to any treatment.

Diagnosing involved the use of clinical symptoms, serum thyroxine and TRAb, thyroid ultrasound and orbital computed tomography. Each 10 ml fresh peripheral blood draw supplied the PBMCs. The TCR originated in a woman between 18 and 29 years old with Graves' ophthalmopathy. The material sequenced was blood.

CDR3 DNA: TGTGCCAGCAGCAAAGCCGGGACGGCCTCAGACTACACCTTC. Translated: CASSKAGTASDYTF. J is TRBJ1-2 and V is TRBV4-2, with D tentatively TRBD1 (5 bases). The V end was cut by 5 bases, the J end by 10 bases, with 20 bases between. This CDR3 contains 14 residues. Germline CDR1 reads LGHNA; CDR2 reads YNFKEQ.